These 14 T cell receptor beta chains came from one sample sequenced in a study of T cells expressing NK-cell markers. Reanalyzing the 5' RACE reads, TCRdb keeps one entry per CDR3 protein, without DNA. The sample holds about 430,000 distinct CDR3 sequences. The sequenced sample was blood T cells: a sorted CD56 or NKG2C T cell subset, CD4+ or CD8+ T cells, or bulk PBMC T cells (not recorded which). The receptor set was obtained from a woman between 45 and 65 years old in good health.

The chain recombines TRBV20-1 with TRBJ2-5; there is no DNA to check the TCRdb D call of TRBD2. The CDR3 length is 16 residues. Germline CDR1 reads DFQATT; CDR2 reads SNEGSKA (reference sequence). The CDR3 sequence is CSARAAGTSRAKTQYF.

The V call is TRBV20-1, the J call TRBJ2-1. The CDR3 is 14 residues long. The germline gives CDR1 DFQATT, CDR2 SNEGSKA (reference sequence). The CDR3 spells CSAEGSSSYNEQFF.

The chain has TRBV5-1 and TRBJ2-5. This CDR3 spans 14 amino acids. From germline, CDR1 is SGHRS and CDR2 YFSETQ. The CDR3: CASSLLLNQETQYF.

The chain's CDR3 is CASSLALAGAGWETQYF. The rearrangement joins TRBV7-8 to TRBJ2-5; checking the TCRdb D call of TRBD2 is not possible without DNA. Germline CDR1 reads SGHVS; CDR2 reads FQNEAQ. The CDR3 contains 17 residues.

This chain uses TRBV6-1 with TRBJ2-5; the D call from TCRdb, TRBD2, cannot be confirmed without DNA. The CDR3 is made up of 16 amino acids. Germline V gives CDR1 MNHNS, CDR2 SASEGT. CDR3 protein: CASTPTPTTLGETQYF.

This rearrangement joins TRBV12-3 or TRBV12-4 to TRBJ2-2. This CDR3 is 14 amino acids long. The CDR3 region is CASSLSQTTGELFF.

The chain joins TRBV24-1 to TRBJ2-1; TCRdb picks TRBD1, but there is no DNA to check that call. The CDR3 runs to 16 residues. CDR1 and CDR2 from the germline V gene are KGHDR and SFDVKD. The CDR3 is CATSDPDRGRFGEQFF.

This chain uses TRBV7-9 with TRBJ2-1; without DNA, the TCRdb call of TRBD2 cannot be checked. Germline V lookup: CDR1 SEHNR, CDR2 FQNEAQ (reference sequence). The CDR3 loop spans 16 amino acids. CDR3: CASSLGTSGIGNEQFF. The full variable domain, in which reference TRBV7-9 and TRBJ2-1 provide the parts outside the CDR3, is DTGVSQNPRHKITKRGQNVTFRCDPISEHNRLYWYRQTLGQGPEFLTYFQNEAQLEKSRLLSDRFSAERPKGSFSTLEIQRTEQGDSAMYLCASSLGTSGIGNEQFFGPGTRLTVL.

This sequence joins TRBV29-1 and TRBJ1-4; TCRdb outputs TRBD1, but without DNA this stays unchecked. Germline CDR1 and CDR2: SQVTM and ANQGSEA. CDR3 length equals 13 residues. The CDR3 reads CSAGTTANEKLFF.

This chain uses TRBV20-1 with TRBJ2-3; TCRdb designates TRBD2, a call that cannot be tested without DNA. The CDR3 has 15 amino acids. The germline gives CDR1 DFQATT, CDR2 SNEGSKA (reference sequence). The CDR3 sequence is CSAGLSRGSTDTQYF.

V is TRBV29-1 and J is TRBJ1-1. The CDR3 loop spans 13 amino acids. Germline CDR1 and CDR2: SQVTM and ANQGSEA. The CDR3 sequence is CSTRRGANTEAFF.

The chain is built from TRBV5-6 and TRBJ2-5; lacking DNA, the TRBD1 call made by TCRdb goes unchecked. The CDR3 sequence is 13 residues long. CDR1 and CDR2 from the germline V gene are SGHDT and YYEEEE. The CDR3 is CASSRGPWETQYF.

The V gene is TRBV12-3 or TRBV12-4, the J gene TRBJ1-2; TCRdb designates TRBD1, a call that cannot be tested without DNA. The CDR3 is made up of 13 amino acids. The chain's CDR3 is CASSQTGQRSYTF.

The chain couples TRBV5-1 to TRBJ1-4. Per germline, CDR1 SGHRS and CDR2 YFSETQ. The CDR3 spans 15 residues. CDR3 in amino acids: CASSLEGPGSEKLFF.